This T cell receptor (beta chain) was sequenced during a study of CD8 T cells in ankylosing spondylitis. Study observations and caveats: Matched ankylosing spondylitis synovial fluid reportedly showed significant enrichment of disease-linked clones. A subset of motif variants has previously been described in the synovial fluid and blood of reactive arthritis. For ankylosing spondylitis blood, a TCR beta motif of 7 or 8 highly homologous variants appeared characteristic.

The CDR3 totals 14 residues. V was cut by 2 bases and J by 3 bases, with 11 bases left in between. Germline V gene lookup returns CDR1 WSHSY and CDR2 SAAADI. A quantitative 5'-RACE method, one with molecular barcodes, was used to make TCR beta libraries. TCRdb reprocessed the 5' RACE reads via MiXCR and lists one record per CDR3 protein. The sample shows 200,000 to 250,000 distinct CDR3 sequences, roughly a tenth of them seen only once. This clonotype was seen repeatedly, ten times or more. The antigen is not known. The chain is built from TRBV10-2 and TRBJ2-7; possible D gene TRBD2, 6 bases. Sequencing was done on a sample of blood, either unsorted or a sorted T cell fraction (not recorded which). The sequence came from a male donor with ankylosing spondylitis or in good health (not recorded which). The CDR3 protein is CASSEGGLDYEQYF. For the CDR3, the DNA is TGCGCCAGCAGTGAGGGGGGACTCGACTACGAGCAGTACTTC.